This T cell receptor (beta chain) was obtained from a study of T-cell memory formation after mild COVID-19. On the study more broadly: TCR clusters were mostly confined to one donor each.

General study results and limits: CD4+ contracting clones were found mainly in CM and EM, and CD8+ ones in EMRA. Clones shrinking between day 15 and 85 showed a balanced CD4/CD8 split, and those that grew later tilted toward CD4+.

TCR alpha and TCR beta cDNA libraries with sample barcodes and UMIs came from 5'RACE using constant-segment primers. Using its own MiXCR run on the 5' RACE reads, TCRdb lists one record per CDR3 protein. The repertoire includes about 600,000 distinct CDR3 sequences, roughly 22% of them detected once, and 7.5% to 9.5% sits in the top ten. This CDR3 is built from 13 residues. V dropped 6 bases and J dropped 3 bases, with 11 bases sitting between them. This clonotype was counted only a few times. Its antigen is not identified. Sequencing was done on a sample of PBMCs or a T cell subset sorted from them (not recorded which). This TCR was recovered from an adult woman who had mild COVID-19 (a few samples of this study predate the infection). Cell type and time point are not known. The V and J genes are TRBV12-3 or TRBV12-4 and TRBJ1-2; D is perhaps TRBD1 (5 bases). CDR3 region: CASSQGPHYGYTF. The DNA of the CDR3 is TGTGCCAGCAGCCAGGGACCGCACTATGGCTACACCTTC.